The 27 T cell receptor beta chains listed next were all sequenced from one sample in a study of OX40 agonist ivuxolimab in advanced cancers. Sequenced by immunoSEQ multiplex PCR; TCRdb stores in-frame clones only, minus some. The profile covers about 70,000 clones, with more than 75% appearing a single time and 6% to 7.5% taken by the ten largest. The starting material was CD4+ or CD8+ T cells sorted from blood, obtained in a trial of the OX40 agonist ivuxolimab. The receptors stem from an adult with an advanced solid tumor such as melanoma, head and neck, liver or kidney cancer.

The genes are TRBV5-1 and TRBJ1-5; no clear D. Trimming stripped 0 bases from V and 7 bases from J, with 11 bases between. Germline V gene data show CDR1 as SGHRS and CDR2 as YFSETQ. This CDR3 is 14 amino acids long. The CDR3 reads CASSLDRGDQPQHF. The DNA for the CDR3 is TGCGCCAGCAGCTTGGATCGGGGTGACCAGCCCCAGCATTTT.

The chain couples TRBV7-2 to TRBJ1-5, with D possibly being TRBD1 (5 bases). The CDR3 is 15 residues long. Trimming took off 3 bases at V and 1 base at J, with 10 bases between the two ends. From germline, CDR1 is SGHTA and CDR2 FQGNSA. CDR3 nucleotides: TGTGCCAGCAGCTTGGGGACGGACAGCAATCAGCCCCAGCATTTT. This gives the protein CASSLGTDSNQPQHF.

The gene calls are TRBV27 and TRBJ1-5, with D hard to call. The germline V and J ends were trimmed by 2 bases and 5 bases, with 13 bases remaining between them. Germline-derived CDR1 and CDR2 are MNHEY and SMNVEV (reference sequence). The CDR3 consists of 15 residues. The CDR3 region is CASSLRWREYQPQHF. CDR3 nucleotide sequence: TGTGCCAGCAGTTTACGGTGGAGGGAGTATCAGCCCCAGCATTTT.

The CDR3 sequence: CASSLLGINSNQPQHF. In nucleotides, the CDR3 is TGCGCCAGCAGCTTGCTCGGCATCAATAGCAATCAGCCCCAGCATTTT. V usage is TRBV5-1 and J usage is TRBJ1-5; D is uncertain. The CDR3 contains 16 residues. The V gene lost 1 base and the J gene lost 0 bases, with 11 bases spanning the gap. From germline, CDR1 is SGHRS and CDR2 YFSETQ.

The chain has TRBV2 and TRBJ1-1, with no clear D. Germline loops: CDR1 SNHLY, CDR2 FYNNEI. The V gene lost 5 bases and the J gene lost 0 bases, with 7 bases spanning the gap. The CDR3 spans 13 residues. The CDR3 nucleotides read TGTGCCAGCAGTTTTCAGGTGAACACTGAAGCTTTCTTT. Translation: CASSFQVNTEAFF.

CDR3: CASSPEAEKLFF. The CDR3 DNA is TGTGCCAGCAGTCCTGAGGCGGAAAAACTGTTTTTT. V is TRBV2 and J is TRBJ1-4; D uncertain. Germline lookup yields CDR1 SNHLY and CDR2 FYNNEI. The CDR3 length is 12 residues. V lost 5 bases and J lost 8, with 9 bases in between.

V usage is TRBV29-1 and J usage is TRBJ1-2, with TRBD1 matching over 10 bases. J was trimmed by 6 bases and V by 7 bases; bases with no gene match: 2. The germline V gene has CDR1 SQVTM and CDR2 ANQGSEA. The CDR3 sequence is 11 residues long. The CDR3 loop is CSGGQGHGYTF. The CDR3 DNA follows: TGCAGCGGGGGACAGGGGCATGGCTACACCTTC.

This chain connects TRBV7-9 to TRBJ2-7; D call uncertain. This CDR3 has 16 residues. Trimming took off 1 base at V and 2 bases at J, with 15 bases between the two ends. Germline V gives CDR1 SEHNR, CDR2 FQNEAQ (reference sequence). The chain's CDR3 is CASSLGLASSTYEQYF. DNA of the CDR3: TGTGCCAGCAGCTTAGGGCTGGCCAGCTCGACCTACGAGCAGTACTTC.

The chain has TRBV9 and TRBJ2-7, with 10 bases matching TRBD1. With 0 bases clipped from V and 2 bases from J, the junction kept 2 bases outside the gene matches. CDR1 is SGDLS, CDR2 YYNGEE, per germline. This CDR3 has 15 residues. CDR3 in DNA: TGTGCCAGCAGCGTAGGACAGGGGGCACCCTACGAGCAGTACTTC. As protein: CASSVGQGAPYEQYF.

V gene TRBV19 combines with J gene TRBJ2-3; the D is unclear. The germline V gene has CDR1 LNHDA and CDR2 SQIVND (reference sequence). CDR3 length equals 11 residues. V lost 4 bases, J lost 5 bases, and 4 bases lay in between. CDR3 residues: CASSRRDTQYF. For the CDR3, the DNA is TGTGCCAGTAGTAGAAGAGATACGCAGTATTTT.

For the CDR3, the DNA is TGCAGCGTTGGGGCAGGGGGCGATGAAAAACTGTTTTTT. Amino acids: CSVGAGGDEKLFF. The rearrangement links TRBV29-1 to TRBJ1-4; 8 nucleotides match TRBD1. Germline CDR1 is SQVTM and CDR2 is ANQGSEA. The length of the CDR3 is 13 residues. V dropped 4 bases and J dropped 6; count of bases not matched to a gene: 4.

The chain's CDR3 is CAISEYASPPAGNEQFF. The CDR3 bases are TGTGCCATCAGTGAATATGCCTCCCCACCCGCCGGGAATGAGCAGTTCTTC. V and J are TRBV10-3 and TRBJ2-1; D uncertain. Trimming removed 3 bases at V and 7 bases at J, with 22 bases between. The germline V gene encodes CDR1 ENHRY and CDR2 SYGVKD. The CDR3 is 17 residues long.

The gene calls are TRBV19 and TRBJ1-3, with D unresolved. CDR3 length equals 15 residues. With 5 bases removed from V and 4 bases from J, the gap between germline ends came to 15 bases. CDR1 is LNHDA, CDR2 SQIVND, per germline (reference sequence). This CDR3 reads CASSPQEVSGNTIYF. CDR3 nucleotides: TGTGCCAGTAGTCCCCAGGAGGTCTCCGGAAACACCATATATTTT.

The table lists this clone with a count of one. This chain joins TRBV28 and TRBJ2-7; 7 nucleotides align to TRBD2. The V and J ends lost 3 bases and 2 bases, in that order; junction bases with no gene match: 7. CDR3 length: 15 residues. The germline V gene has CDR1 MDHEN and CDR2 SYDVKM. As DNA, the CDR3 is TGTGCCAGCAGTTTTCACCAGCGGGGAACCTACGAGCAGTACTTC. Translation gives CASSFHQRGTYEQYF.

The chain recombines TRBV7-8 with TRBJ1-5; 8 bases are shared with TRBD1. The CDR3 runs to 15 residues. Germline V lookup: CDR1 SGHVS, CDR2 FQNEAQ. The junction had 7 bases not matched to a gene; V was cut back by 5 bases and J by 4 bases. CDR3 in amino acids: CASSGRTGKNQPQHF. The CDR3, as DNA: TGTGCCAGCAGCGGGCGGACAGGGAAAAATCAGCCCCAGCATTTT.

The sample holds one count of this clone. V is TRBV19 and J is TRBJ2-1; 7 nucleotides line up with TRBD2. The germline gives CDR1 LNHDA, CDR2 SQIVND (reference sequence). V shed 1 base, J shed 8 bases, and the junction held 8 bases outside the gene matches. There are 15 residues in the CDR3. The CDR3 region has the DNA TGTGCCAGTAGTATAGGTGCGACTAGCCGGTATGAGCAGTTCTTC. Its translation is CASSIGATSRYEQFF. The variable domain in full, with the rest retrieved from reference TRBV19 and TRBJ2-1, is DGGITQSPKYLFRKEGQNVTLSCEQNLNHDAMYWYRQDPGQGLRLIYYSQIVNDFQKGDIAEGYSVSREKKESFPLTVTSAQKNPTAFYLCASSIGATSRYEQFFGPGTRLTVL.

The chain joins TRBV19 to TRBJ1-1; a possible D gene is TRBD1 (5 bases). The CDR3 totals 15 residues. CDR1 is LNHDA, CDR2 SQIVND, per germline (reference sequence). Trimming stripped 6 bases from V and 3 bases from J, with 17 bases between. The CDR3 reads CASSSDSLGDTEAFF. CDR3 sequence (DNA): TGTGCCAGTAGCTCAGACAGCCTCGGGGACACTGAAGCTTTCTTT. Variable domain in full (rest from reference TRBV19 and TRBJ1-1): DGGITQSPKYLFRKEGQNVTLSCEQNLNHDAMYWYRQDPGQGLRLIYYSQIVNDFQKGDIAEGYSVSREKKESFPLTVTSAQKNPTAFYLCASSSDSLGDTEAFFGQGTRLTVV.

Here the CDR3 DNA reads TGTGCCTGGAGTGTAAGGGCTAACACTGAAGCTTTCTTT. Translating gives CAWSVRANTEAFF. The genes are TRBV30 and TRBJ1-1; D is uncertain. The V gene's germline CDR1 is GTSNPN and CDR2 SVGIG (reference sequence). Trimming stripped 0 bases from V and 2 bases from J, with 7 bases between. This CDR3 is 13 amino acids long.

The chain combines TRBV30 with TRBJ2-3, with D unresolved. This CDR3 has 15 amino acids. V was trimmed by 0 bases and J by 0 bases, leaving 10 bases between them. Germline-derived CDR1 and CDR2 are GTSNPN and SVGIG (reference sequence). The CDR3 region is CAWSVERYSTDTQYF. DNA of the CDR3: TGTGCCTGGAGTGTAGAACGGTATAGCACAGATACGCAGTATTTT.

Regarding this clone: Additional DNA sequences in this sample encode the identical CDR3. V usage is TRBV2 and J usage is TRBJ1-5, with 7 bases matching TRBD1. Losses at the gene ends were 6 bases for V and 2 bases for J; bases not matched to a gene: 7. CDR3 length: 15 residues. Germline CDR1 is SNHLY and CDR2 is FYNNEI. CDR3 sequence: CASSGPTGGNQPQHF. CDR3 DNA: TGTGCCAGCAGCGGGCCCACAGGGGGCAATCAGCCCCAGCATTTT.

The V and J genes are TRBV15 and TRBJ2-7; possible D gene TRBD1, 6 bases. Germline CDR1 LNHNV, CDR2 YYDKDF (reference sequence). The CDR3 runs 17 residues. Trimming stripped 1 base from V and 6 bases from J, with 22 bases between. The CDR3 region has the DNA TGTGCCACCAGCAGAGGAACGGGTTCAGGGGCGCCGGGCGAGCAGTACTTC. Protein product: CATSRGTGSGAPGEQYF.

The chain employs TRBV5-1 and TRBJ1-2, with a weak D call TRBD1 (5 bases). This CDR3 contains 17 residues. Germline-derived CDR1 and CDR2 are SGHRS and YFSETQ. With 0 bases removed from V and 6 bases from J, the gap between germline ends came to 21 bases. The CDR3 nucleotides read TGCGCCAGCAGCTTGGCGTGGGGGAAGGGGAAGGTTCATGGCTACACCTTC. Its protein product is CASSLAWGKGKVHGYTF.

The sample holds one count of this clone. The chain recombines TRBV28 with TRBJ2-5; TRBD1 aligns across 8 bases. CDR1 is MDHEN and CDR2 is SYDVKM in the germline V gene. The CDR3 has 14 residues. Trimming took 7 bases from V and 4 from J; bases not matched to a gene: 8. CDR3 coding DNA: TGTGCCAGCACCCCAGGGGGCTGGGGAGAGACCCAGTACTTC. Its protein product is CASTPGGWGETQYF.

This chain uses TRBV5-1 with TRBJ1-1; tentatively, D is TRBD1 (5 bases). The CDR3 has 15 amino acids. Germline values: CDR1 SGHRS, CDR2 YFSETQ. Trimming took 0 bases from V and 4 from J, leaving 13 bases between them. CDR3 nucleotides: TGCGCCAGCAGCTTGGAAGGCCAGGGTCCCACTGAAGCTTTCTTT. Amino acids: CASSLEGQGPTEAFF.

The CDR3 sequence: CASSVDNRPTFPGELFF. In DNA, the CDR3 is TGTGCCAGCAGCGTAGATAACAGGCCGACTTTTCCCGGGGAGCTGTTTTTT. This chain uses TRBV9 with TRBJ2-2; D perhaps matches TRBD1 (5 bases). Germline-derived CDR1 and CDR2 are SGDLS and YYNGEE. Between the trimmed V and J ends, which lost 0 bases and 6 bases, there was a span of 18 bases. The CDR3 totals 17 residues.

This chain uses TRBV19 with TRBJ1-1; maybe TRBD1 (5 bases). Germline CDR1 and CDR2: LNHDA and SQIVND (reference sequence). V was pared by 5 bases and J by 5 bases, with 12 bases between. CDR3 length equals 13 residues. CDR3 in amino acids: CASSYRSGTEAFF. For the CDR3, the DNA is TGTGCCAGTAGTTACAGGAGCGGTACTGAAGCTTTCTTT.

This chain links TRBV6-5 with TRBJ2-7, with a tentative D call TRBD1 (5 bases). Trimming took 8 bases from V and 0 from J, leaving 11 bases between them. Germline CDR1 MNHEY, CDR2 SVGAGI. The length of the CDR3 is 13 residues. CDR3: CASGPDISYEQYF. In DNA form, the CDR3 reads TGTGCCAGCGGTCCGGACATCTCCTACGAGCAGTACTTC.